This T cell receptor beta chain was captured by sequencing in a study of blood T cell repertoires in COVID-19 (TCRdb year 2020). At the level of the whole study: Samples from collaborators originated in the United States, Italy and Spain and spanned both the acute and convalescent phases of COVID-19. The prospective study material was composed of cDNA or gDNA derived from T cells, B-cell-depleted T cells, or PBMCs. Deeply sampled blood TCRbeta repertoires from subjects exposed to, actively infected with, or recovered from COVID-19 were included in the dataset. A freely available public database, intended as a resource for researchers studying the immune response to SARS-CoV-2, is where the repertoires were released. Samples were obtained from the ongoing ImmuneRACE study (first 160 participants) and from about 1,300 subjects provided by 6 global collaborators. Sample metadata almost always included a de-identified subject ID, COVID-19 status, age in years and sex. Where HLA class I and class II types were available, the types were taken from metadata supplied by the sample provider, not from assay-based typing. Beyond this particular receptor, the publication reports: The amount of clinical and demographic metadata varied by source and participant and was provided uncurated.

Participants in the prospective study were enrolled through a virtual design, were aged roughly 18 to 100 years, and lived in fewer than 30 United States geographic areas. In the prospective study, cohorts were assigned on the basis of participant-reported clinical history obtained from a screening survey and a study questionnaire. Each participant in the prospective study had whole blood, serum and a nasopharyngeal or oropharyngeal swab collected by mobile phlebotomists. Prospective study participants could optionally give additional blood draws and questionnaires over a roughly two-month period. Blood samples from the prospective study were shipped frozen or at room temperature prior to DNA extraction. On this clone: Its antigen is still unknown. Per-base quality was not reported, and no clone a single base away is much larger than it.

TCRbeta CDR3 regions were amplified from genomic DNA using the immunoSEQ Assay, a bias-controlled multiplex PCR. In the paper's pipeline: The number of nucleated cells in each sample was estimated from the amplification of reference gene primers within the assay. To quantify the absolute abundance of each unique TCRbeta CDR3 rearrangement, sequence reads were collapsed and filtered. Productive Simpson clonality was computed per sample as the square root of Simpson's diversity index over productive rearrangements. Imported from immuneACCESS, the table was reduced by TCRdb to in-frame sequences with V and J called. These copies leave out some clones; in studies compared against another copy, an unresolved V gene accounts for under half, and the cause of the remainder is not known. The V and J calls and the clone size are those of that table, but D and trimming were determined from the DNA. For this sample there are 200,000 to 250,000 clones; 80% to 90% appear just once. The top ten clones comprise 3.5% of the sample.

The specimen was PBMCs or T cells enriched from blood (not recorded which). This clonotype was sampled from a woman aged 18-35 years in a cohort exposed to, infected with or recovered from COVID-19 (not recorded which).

The nucleotides read TGTGCCAGCAGCTTTTCTTCCGGGACTAGTTTCTCTGGGGCCAACGTCCTGACTTTC. This codes for CASSFSSGTSFSGANVLTF. The chain employs TRBV5-6 and TRBJ2-6, with TRBD2 identical over 8 junction bases. As encoded in the germline V gene, CDR1 is SGHDT while CDR2 is YYEEEE. Trimming takes 2 bases off V and 0 bases off J; junction bases not matched to a gene: 10. From the cysteine up to the phenylalanine, the CDR3 has a length of 19 residues. The read is trimmed to its CDR3 DNA, 57 bases read in frame from base 1. Supplemented by the reference TRBV5-6 and TRBJ2-6 proteins around the CDR3, the complete variable domain is DAGVTQSPTHLIKTRGQQVTLRCSPKSGHDTVSWYQQALGQGPQFIFQYYEEEERQRGNFPDRFSGHQFPNYSSELNVNALLLGDSALYLCASSFSSGTSFSGANVLTFGAGSRLTVL.